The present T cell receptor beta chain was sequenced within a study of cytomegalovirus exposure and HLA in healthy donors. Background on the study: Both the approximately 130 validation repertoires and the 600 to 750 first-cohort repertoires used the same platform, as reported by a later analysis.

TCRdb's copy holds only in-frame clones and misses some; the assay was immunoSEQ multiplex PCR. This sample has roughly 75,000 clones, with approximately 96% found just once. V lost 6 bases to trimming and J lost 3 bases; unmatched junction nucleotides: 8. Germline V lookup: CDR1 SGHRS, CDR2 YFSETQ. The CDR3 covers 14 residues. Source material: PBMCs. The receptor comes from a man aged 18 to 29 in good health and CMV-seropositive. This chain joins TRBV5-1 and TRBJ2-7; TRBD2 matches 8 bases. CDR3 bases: TGCGCCAGCACGCCGACTAGCGCGGGCTACGAGCAGTACTTC. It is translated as CASTPTSAGYEQYF.